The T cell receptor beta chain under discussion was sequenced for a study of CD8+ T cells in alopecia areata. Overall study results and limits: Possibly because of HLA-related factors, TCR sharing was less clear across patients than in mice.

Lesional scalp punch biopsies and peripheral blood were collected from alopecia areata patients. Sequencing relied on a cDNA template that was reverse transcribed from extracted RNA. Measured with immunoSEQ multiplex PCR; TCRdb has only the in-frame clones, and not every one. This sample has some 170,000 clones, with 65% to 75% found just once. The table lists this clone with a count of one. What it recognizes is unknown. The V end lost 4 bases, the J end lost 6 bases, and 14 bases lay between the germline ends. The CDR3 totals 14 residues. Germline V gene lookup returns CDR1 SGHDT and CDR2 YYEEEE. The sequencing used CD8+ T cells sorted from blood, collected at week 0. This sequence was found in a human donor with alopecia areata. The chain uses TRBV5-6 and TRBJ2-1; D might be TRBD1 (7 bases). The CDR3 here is CASSGEDRPNEQFF. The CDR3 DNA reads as TGTGCCAGCAGCGGGGAGGACAGGCCCAATGAGCAGTTCTTC.